This TCR beta chain was identified during a study of control samples from healthy donors and cancer patients. This clone was detected only once. Measured with immunoSEQ multiplex PCR; TCRdb has only the in-frame clones, and not every one. The profile covers about 120,000 clones, with roughly nine tenths appearing a single time and approximately 1.1% taken by the ten largest. Per germline, CDR1 SGHRS and CDR2 YFSETQ. The V gene end was trimmed by 0 bases and the J gene end by 3 bases; junction bases not matched to a gene: 6. The CDR3 is 15 residues long. Sequencing was performed on PBMCs. The source is a woman aged 45 to 65 with colorectal cancer. The genes are TRBV5-1 and TRBJ2-7; 7 bases line up with TRBD1. CDR3 in amino acids: CASSLEDRQIYEQYF. In DNA, the CDR3 is TGCGCCAGCAGCTTGGAGGACAGGCAAATCTACGAGCAGTACTTC.